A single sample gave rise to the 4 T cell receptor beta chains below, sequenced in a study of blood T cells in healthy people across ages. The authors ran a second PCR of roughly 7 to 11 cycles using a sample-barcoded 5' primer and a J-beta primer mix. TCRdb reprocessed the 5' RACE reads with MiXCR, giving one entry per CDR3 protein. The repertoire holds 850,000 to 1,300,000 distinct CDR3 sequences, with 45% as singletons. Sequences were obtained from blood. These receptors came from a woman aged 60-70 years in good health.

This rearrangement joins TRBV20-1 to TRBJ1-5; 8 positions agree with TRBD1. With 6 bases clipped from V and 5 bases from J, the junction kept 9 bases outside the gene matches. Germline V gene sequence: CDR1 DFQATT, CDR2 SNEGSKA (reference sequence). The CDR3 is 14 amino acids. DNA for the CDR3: TGCAGTGCAGCCCAGGACAGGGCCCATCAGCCCCAGCATTTT. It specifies CSAAQDRAHQPQHF.

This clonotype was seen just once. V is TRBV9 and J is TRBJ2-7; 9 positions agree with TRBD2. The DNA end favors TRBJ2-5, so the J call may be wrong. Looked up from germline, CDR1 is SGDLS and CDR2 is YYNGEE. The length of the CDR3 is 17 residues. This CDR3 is CASSVEGGLAGLETQYF. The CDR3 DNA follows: TGTGCCAGCAGCGTAGAGGGGGGGCTAGCGGGACTTGAGACCCAGTACTTC.

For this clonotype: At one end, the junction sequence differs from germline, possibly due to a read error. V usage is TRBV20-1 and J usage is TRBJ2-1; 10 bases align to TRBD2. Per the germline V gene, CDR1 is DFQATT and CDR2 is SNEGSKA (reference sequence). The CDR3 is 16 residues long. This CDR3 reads CSARELAGSSYNEQFF. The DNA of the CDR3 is TGCAGTGCGAGAGAACTAGCGGGGAGCTCCTACAATGAGCAGTTCTTC.

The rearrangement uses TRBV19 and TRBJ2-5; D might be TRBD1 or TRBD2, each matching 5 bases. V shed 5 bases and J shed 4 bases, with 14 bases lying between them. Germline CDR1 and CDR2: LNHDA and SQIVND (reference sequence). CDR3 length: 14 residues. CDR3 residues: CASSLMIGGETQYF. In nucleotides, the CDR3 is TGTGCCAGTAGTTTGATGATTGGGGGAGAGACCCAGTACTTC. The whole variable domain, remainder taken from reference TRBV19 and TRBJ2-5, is DGGITQSPKYLFRKEGQNVTLSCEQNLNHDAMYWYRQDPGQGLRLIYYSQIVNDFQKGDIAEGYSVSREKKESFPLTVTSAQKNPTAFYLCASSLMIGGETQYFGPGTRLLVL.